The 15 T cell receptor beta chains presented below share a single source sample, sequenced in a study of cytomegalovirus exposure and HLA in healthy donors. Measured with immunoSEQ multiplex PCR; TCRdb has only the in-frame clones, and not every one. The sample contains under 400,000 clones, about nine tenths of which appear only once. The sequencing input was PBMCs. The receptors originated from a woman in her late teens or twenties in good health and CMV-seronegative.

The chain is built from TRBV5-1 and TRBJ2-2, with 8 bases identical to TRBD2. Losses at the gene ends were 5 bases for V and 9 bases for J; bases not matched to a gene: 18. The CDR3 spans 17 residues. Germline V gene sequence: CDR1 SGHRS, CDR2 YFSETQ. The CDR3 region has the DNA TGCGCCAGCAGTTCTGCAGCGGGAGTGGGAGTCAGCCGGGAGCTGTTTTTT. This gives the protein CASSSAAGVGVSRELFF.

CDR3 sequence: CASSFLGTSGYNEQFF. Written as DNA, the CDR3 is TGTGCCAGCAGTTTCCTCGGGACTAGCGGTTACAATGAGCAGTTCTTC. The gene calls are TRBV28 and TRBJ2-1; 11 bases are a match to TRBD2. With 3 bases clipped from V and 4 bases from J, the junction kept 5 bases outside the gene matches. The CDR3 is 16 residues long. Germline CDR1 and CDR2: MDHEN and SYDVKM.

This sequence joins TRBV5-6 and TRBJ2-5; no firm D call. CDR1 is SGHDT and CDR2 is YYEEEE in the germline V gene. This CDR3 contains 14 residues. Trimming stripped 2 bases from V and 1 base from J, with 9 bases between. The DNA for the CDR3 is TGTGCCAGCAGCTTCTTGCGGCTCCAAGAGACCCAGTACTTC. This sequence encodes CASSFLRLQETQYF.

The rearrangement links TRBV5-5 to TRBJ1-1; D perhaps matches TRBD1 (6 bases). This CDR3 has 12 amino acids. V dropped 4 bases and J dropped 4 bases, with 8 bases sitting between them. CDR1 SGHKS and CDR2 YYEKEE come from the germline V gene (reference sequence). Here the CDR3 DNA reads TGTGCCAGCAGCCAGGGGCTCACTGAAGCTTTCTTT. Its protein product is CASSQGLTEAFF.

Turning to this clone: Other nucleotide sequences in the sample specify the same CDR3. The chain recombines TRBV27 with TRBJ2-2; 9 bases are a match to TRBD2. CDR1 and CDR2 (germline): MNHEY, SMNVEV (reference sequence). Unmatched junction bases numbered 4, after V lost 6 bases and J lost 2 bases. The CDR3 extends over 15 amino acids. CDR3 region: CASSRTSVNTGELFF. CDR3 bases: TGTGCCAGCAGCAGGACTAGCGTAAACACCGGGGAGCTGTTTTTT.

The rearrangement uses TRBV5-4 and TRBJ2-2; TRBD2 aligns across 7 bases. This CDR3 comprises 15 residues. Germline trimming cut 3 bases from V and 4 bases from J; bases unmatched to any gene: 6. The germline gives CDR1 SGHNT, CDR2 YYREEE (reference sequence). The CDR3 nucleotides read TGTGCCAGCAGCTCGGTTGCTAGCGGCACCGGGGAGCTGTTTTTT. This encodes CASSSVASGTGELFF.

The chain recombines TRBV7-6 with TRBJ2-7; a weak D match, TRBD1 (5 bases). CDR1 is SGHVS, CDR2 FNYEAQ, per germline. V dropped 4 bases and J dropped 6 bases, with 16 bases sitting between them. The CDR3 has 14 residues. CDR3 sequence reads: CASSSQDGIREQYF. In DNA, the CDR3 is TGTGCCAGCAGCTCACAGGACGGAATACGCGAGCAGTACTTC.

The chain carries TRBV13 and TRBJ2-3, with 8 positions matching TRBD1. The CDR3 totals 15 residues. Trimming removed 1 base from V and 1 base from J; junction bases left unmatched: 1. Germline assignment: CDR1 PRHDT and CDR2 FYEKMQ (reference sequence). CDR3 residues: CASSLAGQGTDTQYF. CDR3 DNA: TGTGCCAGCAGCTTAGCGGGACAGGGCACAGATACGCAGTATTTT.

The chain uses TRBV19 and TRBJ2-3; D call uncertain. The CDR3 spans 14 residues. Germline-derived CDR1 and CDR2 are LNHDA and SQIVND (reference sequence). V dropped 3 bases and J dropped 4 bases, with 11 bases sitting between them. DNA of the CDR3: TGTGCCAGTAGTATTGTTCACATCCCAGATACGCAGTATTTT. Translating it yields CASSIVHIPDTQYF. Complete variable domain (other parts from reference TRBV19 and TRBJ2-3): DGGITQSPKYLFRKEGQNVTLSCEQNLNHDAMYWYRQDPGQGLRLIYYSQIVNDFQKGDIAEGYSVSREKKESFPLTVTSAQKNPTAFYLCASSIVHIPDTQYFGPGTRLTVL.

The chain employs TRBV6-4 and TRBJ2-7, with 7 nucleotides matching TRBD2. This CDR3 contains 17 residues. J lost 2 bases, V lost 2 bases, and 12 bases had no gene match. The V gene's germline CDR1 is MRHNA and CDR2 SNTAGT. DNA of the CDR3: TGTGCCAGCAGTGACCCTCCCTTTGGTGCGGGGGCCTACGAGCAGTACTTC. This encodes CASSDPPFGAGAYEQYF.

In its sample, this clone was seen a few times. The rearrangement uses TRBV2 and TRBJ1-2, with D hard to call. This CDR3 is 14 amino acids long. The germline V gene encodes CDR1 SNHLY and CDR2 FYNNEI. V lost 4 bases and J 2 bases, leaving 11 bases between the germline ends. The CDR3 spells CASSVMGVNYGYTF. CDR3 nucleotides: TGTGCCAGCAGTGTCATGGGAGTGAACTATGGCTACACCTTC.

This chain uses TRBV9 with TRBJ2-1; D might be TRBD1 (6 bases). The germline CDR1 and CDR2 sequences are SGDLS and YYNGEE. Between the trimmed V and J ends, which lost 3 bases and 5 bases, there was a span of 21 bases. The CDR3 has 17 residues. This CDR3 is CASSAPQGTNLDNEQFF. CDR3 DNA: TGTGCCAGCAGCGCACCACAGGGAACTAATCTGGACAATGAGCAGTTCTTC.

This clone was picked up a small number of times. The rearrangement links TRBV2 to TRBJ1-2; the D gene is possibly TRBD1 (5 bases). The V gene lost 3 bases and the J gene lost 8 bases, with 13 bases spanning the gap. The length of the CDR3 is 13 residues. The germline V gene encodes CDR1 SNHLY and CDR2 FYNNEI. DNA of the CDR3: TGTGCCAGCAGTGACGTGAACAGGAGCGGCTACACCTTC. Its translation: CASSDVNRSGYTF.

The chain has TRBV18 and TRBJ1-2; possibly TRBD1 for D (5 bases). The CDR3 contains 13 residues. Deletions cut 2 bases from V and 5 bases from J, with 9 bases between. Germline lookup yields CDR1 KGHSH and CDR2 LQKENI. Here the CDR3 DNA reads TGTGCCAGCTCACCAGAGCAGGGTTATGGCTACACCTTC. Amino acids: CASSPEQGYGYTF. The variable domain in full, completed from reference TRBV18 and TRBJ1-2, reads NAGVMQNPRHLVRRRGQEARLRCSPMKGHSHVYWYRQLPEEGLKFMVYLQKENIIDESGMPKERFSAEFPKEGPSILRIQQVVRGDSAAYFCASSPEQGYGYTFGSGTRLTVV.

This clone showed up just once. The gene calls are TRBV4-1 and TRBJ2-3; 9 bases line up with TRBD1. Germline V gene lookup returns CDR1 MGHRA and CDR2 YSYEKL. Germline trimming cut 4 bases from V and 4 bases from J; bases unmatched to any gene: 6. The CDR3 loop spans 15 amino acids. In nucleotides, the CDR3 is TGCGCCAGCAGCCCCGGGGACAGGGCGCCAGATACGCAGTATTTT. This translates into CASSPGDRAPDTQYF.